Listed below are T cell receptor beta chains from one sample, sequenced in a study of blood T cell repertoires in COVID-19. Method: immunoSEQ multiplex PCR; TCRdb's copy keeps in-frame clones and lacks some. The data hold 43,000 or so clones, with roughly 86% observed a single time. The sample comprised peripheral blood. Receptors originate from a man between 60 and 75 years old with active COVID-19. The CDR3 runs from the conserved cysteine through the conserved F or W. Fields, in order: clone size, J gene, D gene, V gene, CDR3 protein, CDR3 DNA. A D gene is named only where the DNA matches it firmly. Clone size is shown for a subset of rows, as once, few, many or a class of expanded clone.

>-|TRBJ1-2|-|TRBV10-3
CAIKPPGEHYGYTF
TGTGCCATTAAACCCCCCGGGGAGCACTATGGCTACACCTTC
>-|TRBJ2-5|TRBD2|TRBV11-2
CASSPLAGGETQYF
TGTGCCAGCAGCCCCTTAGCGGGAGGAGAGACCCAGTACTTC
>-|TRBJ2-7|-|TRBV28
CASRYPRDSNSYEQYF
TGTGCCAGCAGGTACCCCCGGGACTCAAACTCCTACGAGCAGTACTTC
>many|TRBJ2-1|TRBD2|TRBV27
CASRLAGGYDEQFF
TGTGCCAGCAGACTAGCGGGAGGTTACGATGAGCAGTTCTTC
>-|TRBJ2-2|-|TRBV5-3
CARTRGRETGELFF
TGTGCCAGAACGCGGGGGCGGGAAACCGGGGAGCTGTTTTTT
>-|TRBJ2-7|TRBD2|TRBV5-1
CASSFTSDPVNEQYF
TGCGCCAGCAGCTTTACTAGCGATCCCGTCAACGAGCAGTACTTC
>-|TRBJ2-2|TRBD2|TRBV7-3
CASSPQGLAGTANTGELFF
TGTGCCAGCAGCCCCCAGGGACTAGCGGGAACTGCGAACACCGGGGAGCTGTTTTTT
>few|TRBJ1-5|-|TRBV28
CASLRQFNQPQHF
TGTGCCAGCCTCCGACAGTTCAATCAGCCCCAGCATTTT
>-|TRBJ1-3|-|TRBV6-6
CASSRIGGPSSGNTIYF
TGTGCCAGCAGCCGAATAGGAGGACCGAGCTCTGGAAACACCATATATTTT
>once|TRBJ2-7|-|TRBV14
CASPKEGSYEQYF
TGTGCCAGCCCAAAGGAGGGCTCCTACGAGCAGTACTTC
>-|TRBJ2-6|-|TRBV5-1
CASSLDGGTTSVLTF
TGCGCCAGCAGCTTGGATGGAGGCACAACCAGCGTCCTGACTTTC
>-|TRBJ2-1|TRBD2|TRBV10-2
CASSPAGGPDEQFF
TGCGCCAGCAGTCCAGCGGGAGGGCCCGATGAGCAGTTCTTC
>-|TRBJ2-3|TRBD2|TRBV5-1
CASSLSSGGLMDTQYF
TGCGCCAGCAGCTTGTCTAGCGGAGGGTTAATGGATACGCAGTATTTT
>-|TRBJ2-1|TRBD2|TRBV18
CASSPGLAYNEQFF
TGTGCCAGCTCACCGGGACTAGCTTACAATGAGCAGTTCTTC
>-|TRBJ2-1|TRBD2|TRBV6-5
CASRTSGSSYNEQFF
TGTGCCAGCAGGACTAGCGGGAGTTCCTACAATGAGCAGTTCTTC
>-|TRBJ2-6|-|TRBV28
CASTKSGTGANVLTF
TGTGCCAGCACCAAATCCGGGACTGGGGCCAACGTCCTGACTTTC
>-|TRBJ2-3|TRBD2|TRBV6-1
CASSAPGGLISTDTQYF
TGTGCCAGCAGTGCCCCGGGAGGGTTAATTAGCACAGATACGCAGTATTTT
>-|TRBJ2-1|-|TRBV7-6
CASSRPIAVGGYNEQFF
TGTGCCAGCAGCCGTCCAATAGCGGTGGGCGGCTACAATGAGCAGTTCTTC
>-|TRBJ1-1|-|TRBV15
CATSREFLANTEAFF
TGTGCCACCAGCAGAGAATTTTTGGCGAACACTGAAGCTTTCTTT
>-|TRBJ2-2|TRBD2|TRBV5-4
CASSLFGLAGAGELFF
TGTGCCAGCAGCCTCTTCGGACTAGCGGGGGCCGGGGAGCTGTTTTTT
>-|TRBJ1-5|-|TRBV6-2/TRBV6-3
CASSYAEGQPQHF
TGTGCCAGCAGTTACGCCGAGGGTCAGCCCCAGCATTTT
>-|TRBJ2-1|-|TRBV5-6
CASSLTQGRNEQFF
TGTGCCAGCAGCTTGACACAGGGCCGCAATGAGCAGTTCTTC
>-|TRBJ2-7|TRBD1|TRBV3-1/TRBV3-2
CASSPRTGSHEQYF
TGTGCCAGCAGCCCCAGGACAGGGAGCCACGAGCAGTACTTC
>few|TRBJ1-2|-|TRBV6-5
CASGRTPNYGYTF
TGTGCCAGCGGGAGGACGCCTAACTATGGCTACACCTTC
>-|TRBJ1-3|-|TRBV21-1
CASSKAQAPPAYSGNTIYF
TGTGCCAGCAGCAAAGCGCAAGCCCCTCCTGCCTACTCTGGAAACACCATATATTTT
>-|TRBJ1-2|TRBD1|TRBV6-5
CASSTDRGYGYTF
TGTGCCAGCAGTACGGACAGGGGCTATGGCTACACCTTC
>-|TRBJ2-5|TRBD1|TRBV5-1
CASSLAVTGGIETQYF
TGCGCCAGCAGCTTGGCCGTGACAGGGGGCATCGAGACCCAGTACTTC
>-|TRBJ2-1|TRBD1|TRBV29-1
CSVHSDRVPYNEQFF
TGCAGCGTACATTCGGACAGGGTGCCCTACAATGAGCAGTTCTTC
>-|TRBJ1-3|-|TRBV2
CASSQDRSSGNTIYF
TGTGCCAGCAGCCAGGACAGAAGCTCTGGAAACACCATATATTTT
>-|TRBJ2-7|TRBD1|TRBV29-1
CSEGQAVYEQYF
TGCAGCGAGGGACAGGCCGTCTACGAGCAGTACTTC
>-|TRBJ2-1|TRBD2|TRBV5-1
CASSFSSGTYNEQFF
TGCGCCAGCAGCTTCTCTAGCGGGACCTACAATGAGCAGTTCTTC
>-|TRBJ2-1|TRBD2|TRBV5-1
CASRETSSYNEQFF
TGCGCCAGCAGGGAGACTAGCAGCTACAATGAGCAGTTCTTC
>-|TRBJ1-5|-|TRBV19
CASSRTVSQPQHF
TGTGCCAGTAGTAGGACAGTCAGCCAGCCCCAGCATTTT
>-|TRBJ2-7|TRBD2|TRBV6-5
CASSKTGTSAYEQYF
TGTGCCAGCAGTAAAACCGGGACTAGCGCCTACGAGCAGTACTTC
>-|TRBJ2-7|TRBD2|TRBV27
CATLAGSHEQYF
TGTGCCACATTAGCGGGATCCCACGAGCAGTACTTC
>-|TRBJ2-1|TRBD2|TRBV19
CASSDPGGAGRYNEQFF
TGTGCCAGTAGCGACCCCGGGGGGGCAGGGCGCTACAATGAGCAGTTCTTC
>-|TRBJ2-2|-|TRBV5-6
CASSLSPRSNTGELFF
TGTGCCAGCAGCTTAAGTCCTAGGTCGAACACCGGGGAGCTGTTTTTT
>-|TRBJ1-1|-|TRBV19
CASSILDSGGSTEAFF
TGTGCCAGTAGTATTTTAGACTCGGGGGGTTCCACTGAAGCTTTCTTT
>-|TRBJ1-2|-|TRBV5-5
CASSPGAGWDYGYTF
TGTGCCAGCAGCCCTGGAGCGGGATGGGACTATGGCTACACCTTC
>-|TRBJ1-5|-|TRBV7-8
CASSPQGWGNQPQHF
TGTGCCAGCAGCCCTCAGGGTTGGGGCAATCAGCCCCAGCATTTT
>-|TRBJ2-5|-|TRBV5-1
CASSLEGRETQYF
TGCGCCAGCAGCTTGGAGGGGCGAGAGACCCAGTACTTC
>-|TRBJ2-7|-|TRBV10-3
CAISGLGEEQYF
TGTGCCATCAGTGGCCTTGGGGAGGAGCAGTACTTC
>-|TRBJ1-2|-|TRBV1
CTSSSTDACGYTF
TGCACCAGCAGTTCAACAGATGCCTGTGGCTACACCTTC
>-|TRBJ2-3|-|TRBV28
CASGTLNTDTQYF
TGTGCCAGCGGGACTCTGAACACAGATACGCAGTATTTT
>-|TRBJ1-6|TRBD1|TRBV5-4
CASSSWTGGSPLHF
TGTGCCAGCAGCTCCTGGACAGGGGGTTCACCCCTCCACTTT
>-|TRBJ1-2|TRBD1|TRBV28
CASSRQGHGYTF
TGTGCCAGCAGCCGACAGGGCCATGGCTACACCTTC
>-|TRBJ1-5|-|TRBV28
CASSLGGVRQPQHF
TGTGCCAGCAGCTTAGGGGGGGTCCGCCAGCCCCAGCATTTT
>-|TRBJ1-6|-|TRBV28
CATSQGGRYSPLHF
TGTGCCACCTCTCAAGGGGGTCGTTATTCACCCCTCCACTTT
>-|TRBJ1-4|-|TRBV10-3
CATHASQGESEKLFF
TGTGCCACCCACGCTTCACAGGGAGAGAGTGAAAAACTGTTTTTT
>-|TRBJ1-1|-|TRBV30
CAWSVLSQEAFF
TGTGCCTGGAGTGTACTCTCACAGGAAGCTTTCTTT
>-|TRBJ2-1|-|TRBV28
CASRRAAGAYNEQFF
TGTGCCAGCAGGCGGGCCGCTGGGGCCTACAATGAGCAGTTCTTC
>-|TRBJ1-2|TRBD1|TRBV5-1
CASSLAAAGGIYGYTF
TGCGCCAGCAGCTTGGCCGCGGCAGGGGGAATATATGGCTACACCTTC
>-|TRBJ1-2|TRBD1|TRBV5-5
CASSPDTGGYGYTF
TGTGCCAGCAGCCCTGATACAGGGGGCTATGGCTACACCTTC
>-|TRBJ2-3|-|TRBV7-9
CASSRTGGPDTQYF
TGTGCCAGCAGCAGGACTGGAGGTCCAGATACGCAGTATTTT